The 10 T cell receptor beta chains in this list originate from one sample, sequenced in a study of CD8+CD57+ T cells in acquired aplastic anemia. Flow cytometry had shown expanded CD8+CD57+ cells in the patients chosen for sequencing. Genomic DNA acted as the template from which TCR beta VDJ combination and CDR3 sequence profiling were carried out. MiXCR, run by TCRdb on the reads, gives a single entry per CDR3 protein. Of about 180,000 distinct CDR3 sequences in the sample, about 50% were seen once. Sequences were obtained from sorted CD4+, CD8+, or CD8+CD57+ T cells (not recorded which) from PBMCs. All receptors derive from a human donor with aplastic anemia.

This clonotype has a count of ten or more. The V gene is TRBV4-1, the J gene TRBJ2-5, with 11 bases identical to TRBD2. This CDR3 has 16 amino acids. The V segment lost 3 bases and the J segment 3 bases; nucleotides outside the gene matches: 6. Germline V gene data show CDR1 as MGHRA and CDR2 as YSYEKL. In DNA, the CDR3 is TGCGCCAGCAGCCACCTGACTAGCGGGGATAAAGAGACCCAGTACTTC. Its translation: CASSHLTSGDKETQYF.

This clonotype was picked up many times. The genes are TRBV20-1 and TRBJ2-7; possible D gene TRBD2, 7 bases. V shed 3 bases and J shed 7 bases, with 13 bases lying between them. This CDR3 spans 12 amino acids. CDR1 and CDR2 from the germline V gene are DFQATT and SNEGSKA (reference sequence). CDR3 region: CSARGGPWEQYF. DNA of the CDR3: TGCAGTGCTAGGGGGGGGCCCTGGGAGCAGTACTTC.

This clonotype was detected many times. This CDR3 is CATKTGASTDTQYF. For the CDR3, the DNA is TGTGCCACCAAAACAGGGGCTAGCACAGATACGCAGTATTTT. The chain uses TRBV19 and TRBJ2-3; 7 positions match TRBD1. The V gene's germline CDR1 is LNHDA and CDR2 SQIVND (reference sequence). The V gene end was trimmed by 10 bases and the J gene end by 0 bases; junction bases not matched to a gene: 7. CDR3 length equals 14 residues.

In its sample, this clonotype was seen many times. The chain joins TRBV2 to TRBJ2-7; 11 bases are a match to TRBD2. With 4 bases clipped from V and 6 bases from J, the junction kept 5 bases outside the gene matches. The CDR3 has 14 amino acids. Germline V gene sequence: CDR1 SNHLY, CDR2 FYNNEI. CDR3 sequence reads: CASSGSGGASEQYF. Here the CDR3 DNA reads TGTGCCAGCAGTGGTAGCGGGGGGGCCTCCGAGCAGTACTTC.

This clonotype was found a few times. In DNA, the CDR3 is TGTGCCATCAGTGGTGGACAGGGGGTAACAGATACGCAGTATTTT. It translates to CAISGGQGVTDTQYF. J is TRBJ2-3 and V is TRBV10-3, with 10 bases fitting TRBD1. From germline, CDR1 is ENHRY and CDR2 SYGVKD. The CDR3 is made up of 15 amino acids. V trimming: 4 bases; J trimming: 3 bases; junction bases outside the gene matches: 4.

On this clonotype itself: An end of the junction does not agree with germline; a read error may underlie this. The rearrangement joins TRBV24-1 to TRBJ2-3, with 8 bases lining up with TRBD1. Germline V CDR1 and CDR2: KGHDR, SFDVKD. CDR3 length equals 17 residues. CDR3 loop: CATSDPTDRGVTDTQYF. CDR3 nucleotides: TGTGCCACCAGTGACCCAACCGACAGGGGCGTAACAGATACGCAGTATTTC.

The rearrangement links TRBV25-1 to TRBJ2-2; 8 bases fit TRBD2. This CDR3 has 14 residues. Germline-derived CDR1 and CDR2 are MGHDK and SYGVNS. Losses at the gene ends were 9 bases for V and 5 bases for J; bases not matched to a gene: 8. The CDR3 reads CARYGGAETGELFF. As DNA, the CDR3 is TGTGCCAGATACGGGGGGGCGGAGACCGGGGAGCTGTTTTTT.

This sequence joins TRBV10-3 and TRBJ2-7, with a possible D match to TRBD1 (6 bases). The CDR3 sequence is 14 residues long. The V gene's germline CDR1 is ENHRY and CDR2 SYGVKD. Trimming removed 0 bases from V and 2 bases from J, with 8 bases in between. CDR3 coding DNA: TGTGCCATCAGTGAGTCGGACAGAGCCTACGAGCAGTACTTC. Encoded protein: CAISESDRAYEQYF.

This clonotype was counted many times. This sequence joins TRBV5-1 and TRBJ2-7; the match to TRBD2 covers 14 bases. There are 18 residues in the CDR3. Trimming cost V 4 bases and J 2 bases; bases outside gene matches: 11. CDR1 is SGHRS, CDR2 YFSETQ, per germline. CDR3 loop: CASSGQGLAGAGPYEQYF. DNA for the CDR3: TGCGCCAGCAGCGGTCAGGGACTAGCGGGGGCGGGCCCCTACGAGCAGTACTTC.

This clonotype was picked up a small number of times. This rearrangement joins TRBV19 to TRBJ2-1; the D gene is possibly TRBD2 (6 bases). Germline CDR1 is LNHDA and CDR2 is SQIVND (reference sequence). The CDR3 contains 15 residues. V dropped 3 bases and J dropped 0 bases, with 9 bases sitting between them. For the CDR3, the DNA is TGTGCCAGTAGTATCCTAGCGAACTCCTACAATGAGCAGTTCTTC. Its translation is CASSILANSYNEQFF.